A single sample is the source of the 17 T cell receptor beta chains below, sequenced in a study of monozygotic twins with cystic fibrosis. Profiling relied on immunoSEQ multiplex PCR, and the TCRdb table lists in-frame clones only, not all of them. This table holds a few thousand clones, approximately 96% found once. The specimen was blood. These receptors came from a boy aged 2 to 10 with cystic fibrosis.

This clone was found once. One junction end disagrees with the germline gene, perhaps due to a read error. The CDR3 DNA reads TGTGCCACCGGCAGGCTTCAAGAGACCCAGTACTTC. Translation gives CATGRLQETQYF. The chain is built from TRBV15 and TRBJ2-5; D is unclear. The CDR3 runs 12 residues. Germline loops: CDR1 LNHNV, CDR2 YYDKDF (reference sequence).

CDR3 sequence: CASSFLYSPLHF. Here the CDR3 DNA reads TGTGCCAGTAGTTTCCTCTATTCACCCCTCCACTTT. The chain combines TRBV19 with TRBJ1-6; D gene unclear. This CDR3 comprises 12 residues. Trimming took off 5 bases at V and 8 bases at J, with 7 bases between the two ends. Germline V gene data show CDR1 as LNHDA and CDR2 as SQIVND (reference sequence).

The chain has TRBV5-1 and TRBJ2-1; D is possibly TRBD1 (5 bases). Germline V gene sequence: CDR1 SGHRS, CDR2 YFSETQ. The V end was cut by 0 bases, the J end by 6 bases, with 7 bases between. The CDR3 contains 13 residues. CDR3 sequence reads: CASSLAQGNEQFF. The CDR3 nucleotides are TGCGCCAGCAGCTTGGCCCAGGGCAATGAGCAGTTCTTC. Based on the CDR3 plus reference TRBV5-1 and TRBJ2-1, the full variable domain is KAGVTQTPRYLIKTRGQQVTLSCSPISGHRSVSWYQQTPGQGLQFLFEYFSETQRNKGNFPGRFSGRQFSNSRSEMNVSTLELGDSALYLCASSLAQGNEQFFGPGTRLTVL.

The genes are TRBV5-3 and TRBJ2-2; D remains unclear. TRBV5-3 is filed as an ORF, its function uncertain. Trimming stripped 8 bases from V and 7 bases from J, with 0 bases between. The CDR3 loop spans 8 amino acids. DNA for the CDR3: TGTGCCAGCGGGGAGCTGTTTTTT. Residues: CASGELFF.

This clone appeared a single time. The chain recombines TRBV5-1 with TRBJ2-3, with 10 positions matching TRBD2. Trimming cost V 6 bases and J 6 bases; bases outside gene matches: 13. CDR3 length: 16 residues. Germline V CDR1 and CDR2: SGHRS, YFSETQ. CDR3 coding DNA: TGCGCCAGCACCTCCAGCGGGGGGGCCCGCGGGGATACGCAGTATTTT. Residues: CASTSSGGARGDTQYF.

The rearrangement uses TRBV11-1 and TRBJ2-1; 8 nucleotides align to TRBD2. The CDR3 totals 15 residues. V lost 3 bases to trimming and J lost 9 bases; unmatched junction nucleotides: 10. Germline V CDR1 and CDR2: SGHAT, FQDESV (reference sequence). The CDR3 DNA reads as TGTGCCAGCAGCTTTCTTGCGGGGGGTTCGGGTGAGCAGTTCTTC. Its protein product is CASSFLAGGSGEQFF. The variable domain in full, with the rest retrieved from reference TRBV11-1 and TRBJ2-1, is EAEVAQSPRYKITEKSQAVAFWCDPISGHATLYWYRQILGQGPELLVQFQDESVVDDSQLPKDRFSAERLKGVDSTLKIQPAELGDSAMYLCASSFLAGGSGEQFFGPGTRLTVL.

The V call is TRBV7-2, the J call TRBJ1-4; D is possibly TRBD1 (5 bases). Germline V CDR1 and CDR2: SGHTA, FQGNSA. V lost 4 bases and J lost 6, with 15 bases in between. The CDR3 totals 15 residues. CDR3 residues: CASSSGWQGHEKLFF. The CDR3 DNA follows: TGTGCCAGCAGCTCGGGGTGGCAGGGCCATGAAAAACTGTTTTTT.

This clone was seen only once. This sequence joins TRBV5-4 and TRBJ1-3; unclear D gene. This CDR3 is built from 15 residues. V lost 0 bases, J lost 0 bases, and 7 bases lay in between. Germline CDR1 reads SGHNT; CDR2 reads YYREEE (reference sequence). The CDR3 region is CASSLVTDSGNTIYF. The CDR3 coding sequence is TGTGCCAGCAGCTTGGTAACAGACTCTGGAAACACCATATATTTT.

The rearrangement uses TRBV30 and TRBJ1-6; D is perhaps TRBD1 (5 bases). The CDR3 consists of 14 residues. V lost 0 bases and J 5 bases, leaving 8 bases between the germline ends. Germline CDR1 is GTSNPN and CDR2 is SVGIG (reference sequence). The CDR3 protein is CAWSVWGDNSPLHF. Here the CDR3 DNA reads TGTGCCTGGAGTGTTTGGGGGGATAATTCACCCCTCCACTTT.

The chain has TRBV21-1 and TRBJ2-7; TRBD2, as called in the table, went unchecked against the DNA. TRBV21-1 is a recognized pseudogene. The CDR3 is 11 residues long. CDR3 in amino acids: CQLEGTYEQYV. The CDR3 nucleotides are TGCCAATTAGAGGGAACCTACGAGCAGTACGTC.

V is TRBV5-1 and J is TRBJ1-4, with D possibly being TRBD1 (6 bases). Germline V lookup: CDR1 SGHRS, CDR2 YFSETQ. Between the trimmed V and J ends, which lost 0 bases and 8 bases, there was a span of 11 bases. The CDR3 is 14 amino acids. CDR3 nucleotides: TGCGCCAGCAGCTTGGTACTCCAGGGGGAAAAACTGTTTTTT. Amino acids: CASSLVLQGEKLFF.

DNA for the CDR3: TGCGCCAGCAGCTATCTTGAGGACAGACCCTACGAGCAGTACGTC. Its protein is CASSYLEDRPYEQYV. The chain is built from TRBV5-1 and TRBJ2-7, with D perhaps TRBD1 (6 bases). Germline V gene lookup returns CDR1 SGHRS and CDR2 YFSETQ. Trimming stripped 3 bases from V and 2 bases from J, with 15 bases between. This CDR3 is 15 amino acids long.

CDR3 sequence (DNA): TGTGCCAGCAGCCTACGGACAGGGAGTATTGCATATGGCTACACCTTC. Protein product: CASSLRTGSIAYGYTF. This sequence joins TRBV13 and TRBJ1-2, with TRBD1 matching 8 bases. Germline V gene sequence: CDR1 PRHDT, CDR2 FYEKMQ (reference sequence). V shed 5 bases and J 5 bases; nucleotides not matched to a gene: 13. The CDR3 consists of 16 residues.

This clone has just one count. CDR3 sequence reads: CASSLKVLAGQGGTEAFF. In nucleotides, the CDR3 is TGTGCCAGCAGCTTGAAGGTCCTGGCGGGACAGGGAGGCACTGAAGCTTTCTTT. The J gene is TRBJ1-1, the V gene TRBV5-4; 9 bases match TRBD1. CDR1 is SGHNT, CDR2 YYREEE, per germline (reference sequence). CDR3 length equals 18 residues. The trim removed 1 base at V and 4 bases at J, leaving 14 bases unmatched. Supplemented by reference TRBV5-4 and TRBJ1-1, the full variable domain reads ETGVTQSPTHLIKTRGQQVTLRCSSQSGHNTVSWYQQALGQGPQFIFQYYREEENGRGNFPPRFSGLQFPNYSSELNVNALELDDSALYLCASSLKVLAGQGGTEAFFGQGTRLTVV.

V is TRBV7-9 and J is TRBJ1-2; 7 bases map to TRBD1. The CDR3 consists of 13 residues. V lost 5 bases, J lost 4 bases, and 4 bases stayed unmatched. From germline, CDR1 is SEHNR and CDR2 FQNEAQ (reference sequence). CDR3 in amino acids: CASSAGQIYGYTF. The DNA of the CDR3 is TGTGCCAGCAGCGCGGGACAGATCTATGGCTACACCTTC.

The V and J genes are TRBV18 and TRBJ2-7; D might be TRBD1 (6 bases). Germline CDR1 is KGHSH and CDR2 is LQKENI. V gave up 3 bases and J gave up 3 bases, with 15 bases separating them. CDR3 length: 15 amino acids. The CDR3 loop is CASSPKQGVFYEQYF. Here the CDR3 DNA reads TGTGCCAGCTCACCCAAACAGGGAGTGTTCTACGAGCAGTACTTC.

The chain links TRBV2 to TRBJ1-4; 7 bases align to TRBD1. The CDR3 covers 13 residues. CDR1 is SNHLY, CDR2 FYNNEI, per germline. V trimming: 6 bases; J trimming: 3 bases; junction bases outside the gene matches: 1. CDR3 amino acids: CASRQGANEKLFF. In DNA form, the CDR3 reads TGTGCCAGCAGGCAGGGGGCTAATGAAAAACTGTTTTTT.